This is a list of T cell receptor beta chains from one sample in a study of shared clonotypes between healthy human individuals. Repertoires were generated with immunoSEQ multiplex PCR, while TCRdb's copy carries only in-frame clones and drops some. The repertoire includes hundreds of thousands of clones, roughly 72% of them detected once, and 1.5% to 2% sits in the top ten. Sequenced: memory CD4+ T cells sorted from blood. These receptor sequences come from a woman between 25 and 40 years old in good health. Both conserved end residues are part of each CDR3. The size field is filled for only some rows; it gives once, few, many or a size class.

V gene	J gene	clone size	CDR3 protein
TRBV4-1	TRBJ2-7	.	CASSQAWTGNSYEQYF
TRBV7-9	TRBJ2-5	.	CASSPPYRQSWWGTQYF
TRBV18	TRBJ1-1	.	CASSPQGAPSEAFF
TRBV30	TRBJ1-2	.	CAWSVPGINYGYTF
TRBV27	TRBJ2-7	.	CASSLSFLSYEQYF
TRBV19	TRBJ2-7	.	CASSNQGGSTYEQYF
TRBV5-1	TRBJ1-1	few	CASRGTGAGTEAFF
TRBV18	TRBJ1-4	.	CASSPTEAGANEKLFF
TRBV7-8	TRBJ1-6	.	CASNQGQGARSPLHF
TRBV10-2	TRBJ1-1	.	CASNPTGRTEAFF
TRBV18	TRBJ2-5	once	CASSPRAGGEETQYF
TRBV21-1	TRBJ2-7	.	CASSKDRLSGISPAQYF
TRBV28	TRBJ2-5	.	CASSPRRDSQETQYF
TRBV11-3	TRBJ1-3	few	CASSSGTHSGNTIYF
TRBV7-9	TRBJ1-5	.	CASSGDRVQPQHF
TRBV5-8	TRBJ2-5	.	CASSLTRTSGQETQYF
TRBV18	TRBJ1-5	.	CASSPGVAQPQHF
TRBV14	TRBJ1-1	.	CASSLLMNTEAFF
TRBV7-2	TRBJ2-3	.	CASSRGRAGSGTDTQYF
TRBV11-2	TRBJ2-1	.	CASSPTRGAYNEQFF
TRBV18	TRBJ2-2	.	CASSPQESNTGELFF
TRBV11-2	TRBJ2-2	.	CASSRRTPANTGELFF
TRBV2	TRBJ2-5	.	CASSGIGAQYF
TRBV7-9	TRBJ2-7	.	CASSWDRDYEQYF
TRBV5-5	TRBJ1-4	.	CASSWGTGGFEGEKLFF
TRBV2	TRBJ1-5	.	CASSTDRVSNQPQHF
TRBV11-3	TRBJ2-3	.	CASSSTTSGRVDTQYF
TRBV7-8	TRBJ2-4	.	CASSLGVRETLLAKNIQYF
TRBV28	TRBJ2-2	.	CASSQGQGWTNTGELFF
TRBV13	TRBJ2-7	.	CASSSKETGDPYEQYF
TRBV5-4	TRBJ2-5	.	CASSPLWGDQETQYF
TRBV7-2	TRBJ2-5	.	CASSPPRIRETQYF
TRBV14	TRBJ2-3	once	CASSQLTSGLPDTQYF
TRBV14	TRBJ1-1	.	CASSQQGGRTEAFF
TRBV29-1	TRBJ2-1	.	CSVVARSYNEQFF
TRBV29-1	TRBJ1-2	.	CSVGDGDYGYTF
TRBV4-1	TRBJ1-3	.	CASSQPTRGPGNTIYF
TRBV25-1	TRBJ2-1	.	CASSETGTAKFF
TRBV7-2	TRBJ1-2	.	CASSSLVTGYTF
TRBV4-2	TRBJ1-1	few	CASSQKDGTAREAFF
TRBV5-4	TRBJ1-1	.	CASSLAGGDTEAFF
TRBV7-9	TRBJ2-2	.	CASSFPGQGSSGELFF
TRBV28	TRBJ2-7	few	CASSSGAGGLEQYF
TRBV6-5	TRBJ2-1	.	CASRDRVEQFF
TRBV11-1	TRBJ2-2	.	CASSLNRGQAGELFF
TRBV7-2	TRBJ2-7	.	CASSFPGTSGRREQYF
TRBV4-1	TRBJ2-5	.	CASSHQHRETQYF
TRBV15	TRBJ2-1	many	CATSRDLDSLGNEQFF
TRBV28	TRBJ2-7	.	CASSDSGIRDEQYF
TRBV30	TRBJ2-1	.	CAWSNGGNNEQFF
TRBV11-2	TRBJ2-1	.	CASTLIGPYNEQFF
TRBV11-2	TRBJ2-3	.	CASQHWVLRSEGLTDTQYF
TRBV29-1	TRBJ2-5	medium-sized	CSVDTGEGETQYF
TRBV6-5	TRBJ1-2	.	CASSHSRVDYGYTF
TRBV6-1	TRBJ2-2	few	CASSGGLAGFANTGELFF